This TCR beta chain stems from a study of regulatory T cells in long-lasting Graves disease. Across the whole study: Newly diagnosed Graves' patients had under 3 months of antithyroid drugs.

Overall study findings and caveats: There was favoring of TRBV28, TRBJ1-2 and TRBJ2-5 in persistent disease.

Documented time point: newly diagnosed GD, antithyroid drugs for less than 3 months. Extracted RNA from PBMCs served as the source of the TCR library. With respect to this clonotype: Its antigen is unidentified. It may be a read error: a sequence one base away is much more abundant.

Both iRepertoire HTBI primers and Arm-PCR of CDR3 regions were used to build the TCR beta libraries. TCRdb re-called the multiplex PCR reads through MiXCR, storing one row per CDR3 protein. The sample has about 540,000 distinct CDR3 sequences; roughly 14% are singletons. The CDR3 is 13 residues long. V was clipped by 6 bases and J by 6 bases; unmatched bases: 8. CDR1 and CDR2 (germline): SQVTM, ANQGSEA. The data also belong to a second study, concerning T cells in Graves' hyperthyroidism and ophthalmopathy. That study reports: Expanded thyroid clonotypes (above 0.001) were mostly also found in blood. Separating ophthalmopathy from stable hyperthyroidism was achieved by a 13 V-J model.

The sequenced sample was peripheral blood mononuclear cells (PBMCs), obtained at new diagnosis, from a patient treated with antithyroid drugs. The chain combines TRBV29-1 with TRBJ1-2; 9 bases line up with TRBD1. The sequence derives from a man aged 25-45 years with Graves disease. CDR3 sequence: CSVVLGQGDGYTF. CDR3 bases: TGCAGCGTGGTTCTGGGACAGGGTGATGGCTACACCTTC. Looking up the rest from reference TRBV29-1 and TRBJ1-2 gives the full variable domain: SAVISQKPSRDICQRGTSLTIQCQVDSQVTMMFWYRQQPGQSLTLIATANQGSEATYESGFVIDKFPISRPNLTFSTLTVSNMSPEDSSIYLCSVVLGQGDGYTFGSGTRLTVV.